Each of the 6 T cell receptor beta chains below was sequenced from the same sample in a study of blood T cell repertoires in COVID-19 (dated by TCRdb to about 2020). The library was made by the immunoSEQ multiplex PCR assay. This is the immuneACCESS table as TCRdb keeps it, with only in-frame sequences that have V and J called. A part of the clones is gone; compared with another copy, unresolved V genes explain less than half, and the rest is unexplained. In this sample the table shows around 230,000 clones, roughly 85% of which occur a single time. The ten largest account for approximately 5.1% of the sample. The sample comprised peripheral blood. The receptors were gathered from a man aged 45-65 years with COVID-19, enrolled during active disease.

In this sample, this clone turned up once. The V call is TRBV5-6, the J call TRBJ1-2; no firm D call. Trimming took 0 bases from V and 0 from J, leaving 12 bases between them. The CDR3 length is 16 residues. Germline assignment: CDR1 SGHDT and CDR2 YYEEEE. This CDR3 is CASSLGTRIANYGYTF. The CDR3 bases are TGTGCCAGCAGCTTGGGTACCAGGATAGCTAACTATGGCTACACCTTC. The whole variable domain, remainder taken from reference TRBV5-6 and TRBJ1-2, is DAGVTQSPTHLIKTRGQQVTLRCSPKSGHDTVSWYQQALGQGPQFIFQYYEEEERQRGNFPDRFSGHQFPNYSSELNVNALLLGDSALYLCASSLGTRIANYGYTFGSGTRLTVV.

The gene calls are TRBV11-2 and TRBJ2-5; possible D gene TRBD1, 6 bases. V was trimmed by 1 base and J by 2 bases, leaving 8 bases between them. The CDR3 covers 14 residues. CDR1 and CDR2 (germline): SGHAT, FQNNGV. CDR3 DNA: TGTGCCAGCAGCTTAGGGACAGTACAAGAGACCCAGTACTTC. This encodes CASSLGTVQETQYF. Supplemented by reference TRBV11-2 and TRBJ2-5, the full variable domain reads EAGVAQSPRYKIIEKRQSVAFWCNPISGHATLYWYQQILGQGPKLLIQFQNNGVVDDSQLPKDRFSAERLKGVDSTLKIQPAKLEDSAVYLCASSLGTVQETQYFGPGTRLLVL.

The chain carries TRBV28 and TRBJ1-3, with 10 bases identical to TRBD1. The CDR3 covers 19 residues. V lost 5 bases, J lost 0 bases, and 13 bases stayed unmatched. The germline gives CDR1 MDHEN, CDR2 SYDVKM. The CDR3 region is CASSEPGQGWENSGNTIYF. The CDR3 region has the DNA TGTGCCAGCAGTGAACCGGGACAGGGGTGGGAGAACTCTGGAAACACCATATATTTT.

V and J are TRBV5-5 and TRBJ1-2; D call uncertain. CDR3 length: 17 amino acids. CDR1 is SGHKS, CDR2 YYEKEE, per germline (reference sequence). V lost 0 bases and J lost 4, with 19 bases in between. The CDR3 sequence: CASSLDPRGQPGYGYTF. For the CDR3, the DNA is TGTGCCAGCAGCTTGGATCCCCGTGGTCAGCCGGGCTATGGCTACACCTTC.

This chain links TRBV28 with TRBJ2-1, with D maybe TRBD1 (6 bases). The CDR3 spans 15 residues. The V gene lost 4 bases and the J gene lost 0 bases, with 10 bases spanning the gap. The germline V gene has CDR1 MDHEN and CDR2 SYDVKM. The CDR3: CASSSTGRSYNEQFF. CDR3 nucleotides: TGTGCCAGCAGTTCGACAGGCCGCTCCTACAATGAGCAGTTCTTC.

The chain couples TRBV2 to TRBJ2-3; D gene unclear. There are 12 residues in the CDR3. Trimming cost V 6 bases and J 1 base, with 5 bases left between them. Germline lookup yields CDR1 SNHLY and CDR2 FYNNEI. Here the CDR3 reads CASRTGTDTQYF. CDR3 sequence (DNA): TGTGCCAGCAGAACAGGCACAGATACGCAGTATTTT.